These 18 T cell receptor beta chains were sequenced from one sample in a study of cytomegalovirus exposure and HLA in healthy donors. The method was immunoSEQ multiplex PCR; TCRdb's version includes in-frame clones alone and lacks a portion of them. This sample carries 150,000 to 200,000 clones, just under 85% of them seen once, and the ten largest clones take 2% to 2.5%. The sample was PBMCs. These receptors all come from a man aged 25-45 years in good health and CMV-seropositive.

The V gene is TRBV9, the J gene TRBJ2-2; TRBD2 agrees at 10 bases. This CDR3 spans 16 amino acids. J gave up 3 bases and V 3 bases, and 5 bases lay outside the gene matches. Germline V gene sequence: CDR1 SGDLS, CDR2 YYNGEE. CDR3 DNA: TGTGCCAGCAGCGGCGGACTAGCGGTCTACACCGGGGAGCTGTTTTTT. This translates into CASSGGLAVYTGELFF.

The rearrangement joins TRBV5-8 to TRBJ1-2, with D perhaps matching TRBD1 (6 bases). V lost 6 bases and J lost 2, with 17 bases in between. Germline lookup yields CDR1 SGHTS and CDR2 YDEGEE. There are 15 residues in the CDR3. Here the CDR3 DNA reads TGTGCCAGCACCGCCTGGGGGGGCGGGAACTATGGCTACACCTTC. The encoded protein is CASTAWGGGNYGYTF. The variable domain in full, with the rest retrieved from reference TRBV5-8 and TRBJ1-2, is EAGVTQSPTHLIKTRGQQATLRCSPISGHTSVYWYQQALGLGLQFLLWYDEGEERNRGNFPPRFSGRQFPNYSSELNVNALELEDSALYLCASTAWGGGNYGYTFGSGTRLTVV.

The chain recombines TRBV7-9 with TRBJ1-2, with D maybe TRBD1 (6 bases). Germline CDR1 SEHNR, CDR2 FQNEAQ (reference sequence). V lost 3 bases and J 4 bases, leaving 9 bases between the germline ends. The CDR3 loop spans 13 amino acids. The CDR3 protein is CASSLGQSYGYTF. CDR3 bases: TGTGCCAGCAGCTTGGGACAATCCTATGGCTACACCTTC.

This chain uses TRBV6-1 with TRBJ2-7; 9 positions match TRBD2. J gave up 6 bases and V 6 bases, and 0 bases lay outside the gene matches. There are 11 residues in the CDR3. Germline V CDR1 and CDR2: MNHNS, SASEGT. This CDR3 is CASRAGGEQYF. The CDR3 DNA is TGTGCCAGCAGAGCGGGAGGCGAGCAGTACTTC.

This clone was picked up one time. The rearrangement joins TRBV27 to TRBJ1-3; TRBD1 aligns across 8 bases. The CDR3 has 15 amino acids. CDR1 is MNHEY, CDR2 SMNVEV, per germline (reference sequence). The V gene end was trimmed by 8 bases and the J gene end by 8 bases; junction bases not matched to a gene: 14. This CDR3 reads CASRKLGQGVDTIYF. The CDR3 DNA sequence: TGTGCCAGCCGAAAATTAGGACAGGGAGTAGACACCATATATTTT.

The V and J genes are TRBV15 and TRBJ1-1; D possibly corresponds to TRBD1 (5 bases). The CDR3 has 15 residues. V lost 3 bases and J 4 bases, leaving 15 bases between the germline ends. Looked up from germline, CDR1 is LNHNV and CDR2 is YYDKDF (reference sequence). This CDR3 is CATSSDPGGSTEAFF. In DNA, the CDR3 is TGTGCCACCAGCAGCGATCCGGGGGGTAGCACTGAAGCTTTCTTT.

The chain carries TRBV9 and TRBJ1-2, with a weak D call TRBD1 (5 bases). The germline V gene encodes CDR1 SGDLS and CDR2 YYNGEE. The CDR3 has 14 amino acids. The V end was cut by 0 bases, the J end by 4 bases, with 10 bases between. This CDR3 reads CASSVAGGIYGYTF. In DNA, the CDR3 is TGTGCCAGCAGCGTAGCGGGGGGGATCTATGGCTACACCTTC.

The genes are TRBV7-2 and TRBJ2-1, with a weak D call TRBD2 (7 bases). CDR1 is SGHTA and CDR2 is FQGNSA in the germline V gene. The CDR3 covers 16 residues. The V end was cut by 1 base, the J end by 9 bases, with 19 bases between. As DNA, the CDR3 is TGTGCCAGCAGCTTAGGAAATTGGGGGGGGGCTGGTGAGCAGTTCTTC. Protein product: CASSLGNWGGAGEQFF.

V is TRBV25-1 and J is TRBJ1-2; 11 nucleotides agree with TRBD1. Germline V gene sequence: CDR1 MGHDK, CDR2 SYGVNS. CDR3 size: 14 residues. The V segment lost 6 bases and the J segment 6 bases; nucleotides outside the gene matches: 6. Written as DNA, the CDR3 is TGTGCCAGCAGCTGGACAGGGGGCGCCGATGGCTACACCTTC. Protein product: CASSWTGGADGYTF.

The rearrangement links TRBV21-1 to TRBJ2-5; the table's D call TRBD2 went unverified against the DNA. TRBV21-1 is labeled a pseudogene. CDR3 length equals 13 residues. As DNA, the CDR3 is TGTGCCAGCCGGAGGACCAAGCGAGAGACCCAGTACTTC. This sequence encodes CASRRTKRETQYF.

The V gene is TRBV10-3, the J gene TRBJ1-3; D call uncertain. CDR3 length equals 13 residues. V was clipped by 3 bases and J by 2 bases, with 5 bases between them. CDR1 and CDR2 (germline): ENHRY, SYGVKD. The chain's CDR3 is CAISDGAGNTIYF. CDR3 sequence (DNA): TGTGCCATCAGTGACGGGGCTGGAAACACCATATATTTT.

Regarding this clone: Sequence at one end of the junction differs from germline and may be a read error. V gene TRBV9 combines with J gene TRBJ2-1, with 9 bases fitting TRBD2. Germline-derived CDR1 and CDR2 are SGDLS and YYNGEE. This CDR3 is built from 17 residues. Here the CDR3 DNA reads TGTGCCAGCAGCGTAGCCCCGACTAGCGGTTCCTTCAATGAGCAGTTCTTC. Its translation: CASSVAPTSGSFNEQFF.

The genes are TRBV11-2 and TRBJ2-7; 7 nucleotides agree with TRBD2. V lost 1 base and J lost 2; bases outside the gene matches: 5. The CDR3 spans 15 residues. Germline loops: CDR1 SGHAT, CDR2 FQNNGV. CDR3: CASSLVGGSPYEQYF. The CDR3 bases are TGTGCCAGCAGCTTAGTGGGGGGGAGCCCCTACGAGCAGTACTTC. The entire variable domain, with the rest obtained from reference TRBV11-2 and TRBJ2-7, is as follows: EAGVAQSPRYKIIEKRQSVAFWCNPISGHATLYWYQQILGQGPKLLIQFQNNGVVDDSQLPKDRFSAERLKGVDSTLKIQPAKLEDSAVYLCASSLVGGSPYEQYFGPGTRLTVT.

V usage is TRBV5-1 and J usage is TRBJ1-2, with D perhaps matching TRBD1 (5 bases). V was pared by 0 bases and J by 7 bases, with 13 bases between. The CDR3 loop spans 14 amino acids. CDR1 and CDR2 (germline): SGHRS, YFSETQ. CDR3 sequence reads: CASSLESAGSGYTF. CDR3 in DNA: TGCGCCAGCAGCTTGGAATCGGCAGGGTCTGGCTACACCTTC.

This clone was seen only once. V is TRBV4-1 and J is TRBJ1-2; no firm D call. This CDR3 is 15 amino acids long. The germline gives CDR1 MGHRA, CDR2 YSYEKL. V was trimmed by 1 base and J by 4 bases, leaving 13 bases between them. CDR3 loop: CASSQVLRGIYGYTF. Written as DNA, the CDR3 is TGCGCCAGCAGCCAAGTACTTCGGGGAATCTATGGCTACACCTTC.

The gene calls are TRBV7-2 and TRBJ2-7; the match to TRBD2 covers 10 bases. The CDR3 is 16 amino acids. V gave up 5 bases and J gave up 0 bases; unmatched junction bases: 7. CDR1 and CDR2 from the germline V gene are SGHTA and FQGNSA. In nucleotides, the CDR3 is TGTGCCAGCAGCATAAAAGCGGGGGGGAACTCCTACGAGCAGTACTTC. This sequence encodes CASSIKAGGNSYEQYF.

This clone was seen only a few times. For the CDR3, the DNA is TGTGCCAGCAGCCCAGATGGGGAGCTGTTTTTT. Translating it yields CASSPDGELFF. V and J are TRBV7-6 and TRBJ2-2; D gene uncertain. The CDR3 length is 11 residues. V was clipped by 5 bases and J by 8 bases, with 6 bases between them. Germline V gives CDR1 SGHVS, CDR2 FNYEAQ. Drawing the rest from reference TRBV7-6 and TRBJ2-2, the complete variable domain is GAGVSQSPRYKVTKRGQDVALRCDPISGHVSLYWYRQALGQGPEFLTYFNYEAQQDKSGLPNDRFSAERPEGSISTLTIQRTEQRDSAMYRCASSPDGELFFGEGSRLTVL.

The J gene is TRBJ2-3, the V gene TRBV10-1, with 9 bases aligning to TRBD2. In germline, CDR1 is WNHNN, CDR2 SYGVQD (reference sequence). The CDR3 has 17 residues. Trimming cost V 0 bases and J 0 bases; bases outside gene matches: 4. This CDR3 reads CASSESSGGPSTDTQYF. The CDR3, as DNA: TGCGCCAGCAGTGAGTCTAGCGGGGGTCCTAGCACAGATACGCAGTATTTT.